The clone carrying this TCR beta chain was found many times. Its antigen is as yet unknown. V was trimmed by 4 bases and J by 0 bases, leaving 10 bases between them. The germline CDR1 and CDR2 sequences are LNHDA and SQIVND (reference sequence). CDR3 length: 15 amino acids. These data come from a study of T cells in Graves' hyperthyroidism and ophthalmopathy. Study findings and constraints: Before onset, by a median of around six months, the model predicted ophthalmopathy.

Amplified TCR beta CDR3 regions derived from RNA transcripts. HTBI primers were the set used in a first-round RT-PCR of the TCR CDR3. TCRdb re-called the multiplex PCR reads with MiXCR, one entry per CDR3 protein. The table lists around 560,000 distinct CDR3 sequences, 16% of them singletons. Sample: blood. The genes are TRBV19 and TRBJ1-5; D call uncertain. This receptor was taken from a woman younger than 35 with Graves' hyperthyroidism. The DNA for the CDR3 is TGTGCCAGTAGTAGGCGGCAACTTAGCAATCAGCCCCAGCATTTT. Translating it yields CASSRRQLSNQPQHF.